This T cell receptor beta chain was sequenced in a study of OX40 agonist ivuxolimab in advanced cancers. Study-wide background: At doses from 0.01 to 10 mg/kg, patients were given intravenous ivuxolimab every 2 weeks. Participants, 65% to 85% male, averaged roughly 60 years of age, ranging from about 23 to 85. Broader study findings: Low levels of normalized T-cell clonal expansion also appeared in some nonresponders.

V lost 0 bases, J lost 5 bases, and 14 bases lay in between. The CDR3 has 16 residues. Germline loops: CDR1 MNHEY, CDR2 SVGAGI. Comments on this clone: Antigen specificity is unknown.

Method: immunoSEQ multiplex PCR; TCRdb's copy keeps in-frame clones and lacks some. This table has approximately 11,000 clones, approximately 86% appearing once. The chain has TRBV6-5 and TRBJ2-1; D not resolved. Source: CD4+ or CD8+ T cells sorted from blood, taken in a trial of the OX40 agonist ivuxolimab. The sequence was obtained from an adult with an advanced solid tumor such as melanoma, head and neck, liver or kidney cancer. The CDR3 DNA follows: TGTGCCAGCAGTTACTCGAAGCCCCGTTCAAACAATGAGCAGTTCTTC. It specifies CASSYSKPRSNNEQFF.